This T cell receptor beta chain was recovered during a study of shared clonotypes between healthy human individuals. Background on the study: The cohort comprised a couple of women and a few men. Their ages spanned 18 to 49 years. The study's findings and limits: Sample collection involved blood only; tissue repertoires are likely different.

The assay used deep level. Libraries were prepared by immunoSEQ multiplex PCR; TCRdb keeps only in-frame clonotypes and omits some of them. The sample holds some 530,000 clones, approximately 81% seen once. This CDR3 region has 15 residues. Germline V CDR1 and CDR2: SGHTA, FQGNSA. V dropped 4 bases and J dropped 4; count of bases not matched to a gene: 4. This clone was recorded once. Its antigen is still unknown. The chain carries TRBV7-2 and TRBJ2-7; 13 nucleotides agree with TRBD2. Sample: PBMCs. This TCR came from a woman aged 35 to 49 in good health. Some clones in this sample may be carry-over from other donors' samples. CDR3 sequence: CASSWTSGSEYEQYF. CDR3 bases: TGTGCCAGCAGCTGGACTAGCGGGAGTGAGTACGAGCAGTACTTC.